This TCR beta chain stems from a study of metastatic and nonmetastatic thyroid tumors. TCRdb re-called the PCR reads via MiXCR. The profile covers tens of thousands of clones, with roughly 25% appearing a single time and less than 9.5% taken by the ten largest. By share, this clone counts as medium-sized. Every patient underwent thyroid surgery untreated. The CDR3 is made up of 12 amino acids. Germline CDR1 reads SGHTA; CDR2 reads FQGNSA. V dropped 3 bases and J dropped 4 bases, with 7 bases sitting between them. The sequenced sample consisted of blood. The sequence was collected from a female donor with papillary thyroid cancer or a benign thyroid nodule (not recorded which). Some clones in this sample may be carry-over from other donors' samples. The chain carries TRBV7-2 and TRBJ2-7; no definite D call. The CDR3 loop reads CASSFLGYEQYF. The CDR3 bases are TGTGCCAGCAGCTTTTTAGGGTACGAGCAGTACTTC.